A single sample gave rise to the 9 T cell receptor beta chains below, sequenced in a study of cytomegalovirus exposure and HLA in healthy donors. The PCR was carried out with 60 Vbeta primers and 13 Jbeta primers. TCRdb's copy holds only in-frame clones and misses some; the assay was immunoSEQ multiplex PCR. The table records about 120,000 clones, over 60% of them present only once. The sample was PBMCs. Receptor source: a woman between 40 and 55 years old in good health and CMV-seropositive.

The chain carries TRBV7-2 and TRBJ1-2, with D possibly TRBD1 on 5 matching bases. Per germline, CDR1 SGHTA and CDR2 FQGNSA. The CDR3 contains 14 residues. Trimming removed 0 bases from V and 3 bases from J, with 8 bases in between. In DNA form, the CDR3 reads TGTGCCAGCAGCTTAGCTAAGGGGCACTATGGCTACACCTTC. It specifies CASSLAKGHYGYTF. The full variable domain, its missing parts supplied by reference TRBV7-2 and TRBJ1-2, is GAGVSQSPSNKVTEKGKDVELRCDPISGHTALYWYRQSLGQGLEFLIYFQGNSAPDKSGLPSDRFSAERTGGSVSTLTIQRTQQEDSAVYLCASSLAKGHYGYTFGSGTRLTVV.

The J gene is TRBJ1-1, the V gene TRBV27; 8 bases align to TRBD1. V lost 6 bases and J lost 1; bases outside the gene matches: 13. The CDR3 consists of 17 residues. Germline-derived CDR1 and CDR2 are MNHEY and SMNVEV (reference sequence). The CDR3 DNA sequence: TGTGCCAGCAGAATTAGTCGTCCCGGGACAGGGAACACTGAAGCTTTCTTT. Translated: CASRISRPGTGNTEAFF.

The chain links TRBV5-6 to TRBJ1-3, with a tentative D call TRBD1 (5 bases). The CDR3 contains 17 residues. CDR1 and CDR2 from the germline V gene are SGHDT and YYEEEE. Trimming took 4 bases from V and 0 from J, leaving 17 bases between them. CDR3 protein: CASSAGRIWGSGNTIYF. DNA of the CDR3: TGTGCCAGCAGCGCGGGGCGGATCTGGGGCTCTGGAAACACCATATATTTT.

The chain recombines TRBV12-5 with TRBJ1-5; maybe TRBD1 (5 bases). Germline V gene lookup returns CDR1 LGHNT and CDR2 FRNRAP. This CDR3 is 13 amino acids long. V was shortened by 1 base and J by 4 bases, with 5 bases between the two germline ends. Here the CDR3 reads CASGLEGNQPQHF. CDR3 sequence (DNA): TGTGCTAGTGGTTTGGAGGGGAATCAGCCCCAGCATTTT.

J is TRBJ2-2 and V is TRBV6-5, with a tentative D call TRBD2 (5 bases). V was shortened by 4 bases and J by 2 bases, with 11 bases between the two germline ends. The germline V gene encodes CDR1 MNHEY and CDR2 SVGAGI. This CDR3 is built from 15 residues. CDR3 bases: TGTGCCAGCAGTTCTCCCGGGATTAACACCGGGGAGCTGTTTTTT. Translating gives CASSSPGINTGELFF.

The chain uses TRBV5-1 and TRBJ2-7; maybe TRBD2 (5 bases). This CDR3 has 15 amino acids. In germline, CDR1 is SGHRS, CDR2 YFSETQ. Trimming stripped 5 bases from V and 1 base from J, with 16 bases between. The CDR3 sequence is CASRYQVGLSYEQYF. The CDR3 DNA is TGCGCCAGCAGATACCAGGTTGGACTTTCCTACGAGCAGTACTTC. Full variable domain (missing parts from reference TRBV5-1 and TRBJ2-7): KAGVTQTPRYLIKTRGQQVTLSCSPISGHRSVSWYQQTPGQGLQFLFEYFSETQRNKGNFPGRFSGRQFSNSRSEMNVSTLELGDSALYLCASRYQVGLSYEQYFGPGTRLTVT.

The rearrangement uses TRBV7-9 and TRBJ2-7; 7 bases line up with TRBD1. CDR1 is SEHNR, CDR2 FQNEAQ, per germline (reference sequence). Germline trimming cut 5 bases from V and 5 bases from J; bases unmatched to any gene: 15. This CDR3 spans 16 amino acids. Here the CDR3 DNA reads TGTGCCAGCAGCCCGCCCCGGACAGGAGCCACGAACGAGCAGTACTTC. Amino acids: CASSPPRTGATNEQYF.

The gene calls are TRBV19 and TRBJ1-5; the match to TRBD1 covers 9 bases. CDR1 LNHDA and CDR2 SQIVND come from the germline V gene (reference sequence). J gave up 4 bases and V 6 bases, and 10 bases lay outside the gene matches. The CDR3 is 16 amino acids. The DNA for the CDR3 is TGTGCCAGTAGATGGGCCGGGACAGGGAAAAATCAGCCCCAGCATTTT. It yields the protein CASRWAGTGKNQPQHF.

The gene calls are TRBV7-3 and TRBJ2-1; no clear D gene. From germline, CDR1 is SGHTA and CDR2 FQGTGA. This CDR3 has 13 amino acids. V gave up 4 bases and J gave up 9 bases, with 13 bases separating them. The CDR3 region is CASSSFSRGEQFF. The CDR3, as DNA: TGTGCCAGCAGCTCGTTTAGCCGCGGTGAGCAGTTCTTC.